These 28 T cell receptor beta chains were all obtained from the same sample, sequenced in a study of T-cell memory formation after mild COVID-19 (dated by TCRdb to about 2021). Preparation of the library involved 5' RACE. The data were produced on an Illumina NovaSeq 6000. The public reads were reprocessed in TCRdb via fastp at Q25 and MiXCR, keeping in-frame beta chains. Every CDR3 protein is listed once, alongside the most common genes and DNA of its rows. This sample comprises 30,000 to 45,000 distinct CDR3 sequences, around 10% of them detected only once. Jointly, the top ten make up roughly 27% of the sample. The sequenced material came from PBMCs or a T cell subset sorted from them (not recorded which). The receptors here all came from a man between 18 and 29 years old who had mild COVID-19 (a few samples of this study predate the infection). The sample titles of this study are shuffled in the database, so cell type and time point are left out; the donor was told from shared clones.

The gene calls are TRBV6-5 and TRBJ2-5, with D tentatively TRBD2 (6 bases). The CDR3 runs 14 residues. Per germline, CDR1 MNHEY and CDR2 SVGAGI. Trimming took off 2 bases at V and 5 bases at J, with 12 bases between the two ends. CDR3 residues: CASSYAGRGETQYF. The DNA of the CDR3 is TGTGCCAGCAGTTACGCGGGGAGAGGGGAGACCCAGTACTTC.

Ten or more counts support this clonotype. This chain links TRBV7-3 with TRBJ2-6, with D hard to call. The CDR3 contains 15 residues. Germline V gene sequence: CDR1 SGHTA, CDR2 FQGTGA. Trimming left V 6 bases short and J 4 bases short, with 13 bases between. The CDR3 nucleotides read TGTGCCAGCAGGGACGGTACTGCGGGGGCCAACGTCCTGACTTTC. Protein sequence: CASRDGTAGANVLTF.

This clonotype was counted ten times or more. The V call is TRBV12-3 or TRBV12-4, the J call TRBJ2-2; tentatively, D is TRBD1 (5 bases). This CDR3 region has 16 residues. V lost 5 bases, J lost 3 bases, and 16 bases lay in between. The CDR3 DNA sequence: TGTGCCAGCAGTCCCCGGTTTGGGGCGGACACCGGGGAGCTGTTTTTT. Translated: CASSPRFGADTGELFF.

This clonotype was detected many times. Here the CDR3 DNA reads TGTGCCAGCAGCCAGGGGACAGGGGAGGCTGAAAAACTGTTTTTT. Amino acids: CASSQGTGEAEKLFF. The chain has TRBV4-2 and TRBJ1-4; TRBD1 agrees at 10 bases. The V gene's germline CDR1 is LGHNA and CDR2 YNFKEQ. CDR3 length: 15 residues. Germline trimming cut 3 bases from V and 7 bases from J; bases unmatched to any gene: 5.

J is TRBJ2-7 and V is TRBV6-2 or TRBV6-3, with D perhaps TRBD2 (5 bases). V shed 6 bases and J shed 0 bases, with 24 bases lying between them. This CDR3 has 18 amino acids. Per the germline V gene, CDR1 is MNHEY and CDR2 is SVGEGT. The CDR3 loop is CASSLPSGILLRSYEQYF. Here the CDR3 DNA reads TGTGCCAGCAGCCTTCCTTCCGGGATCCTACTTCGCTCCTACGAGCAGTACTTC.

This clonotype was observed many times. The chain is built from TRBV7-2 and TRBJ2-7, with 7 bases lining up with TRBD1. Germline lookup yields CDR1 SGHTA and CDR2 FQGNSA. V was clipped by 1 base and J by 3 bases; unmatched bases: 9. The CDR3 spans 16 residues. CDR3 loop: CASSLEGATPIYEQYF. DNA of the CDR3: TGTGCCAGCAGCTTAGAGGGGGCTACTCCAATCTACGAGCAGTACTTC.

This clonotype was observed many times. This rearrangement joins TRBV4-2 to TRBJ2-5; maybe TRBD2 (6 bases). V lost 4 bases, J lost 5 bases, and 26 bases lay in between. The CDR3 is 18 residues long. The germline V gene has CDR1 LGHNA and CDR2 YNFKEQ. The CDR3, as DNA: TGTGCCAGCAGCCGGCAGGCACGGGACTCCGATCGAGGGGAGACCCAGTACTTC. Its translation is CASSRQARDSDRGETQYF.

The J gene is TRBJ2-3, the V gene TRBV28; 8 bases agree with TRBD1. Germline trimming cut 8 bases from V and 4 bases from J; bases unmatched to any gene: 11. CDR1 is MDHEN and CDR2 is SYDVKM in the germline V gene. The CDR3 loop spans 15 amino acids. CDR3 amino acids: CASRPGQGRADTQYF. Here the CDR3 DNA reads TGTGCCAGCCGCCCCGGACAGGGTCGAGCAGATACGCAGTATTTT.

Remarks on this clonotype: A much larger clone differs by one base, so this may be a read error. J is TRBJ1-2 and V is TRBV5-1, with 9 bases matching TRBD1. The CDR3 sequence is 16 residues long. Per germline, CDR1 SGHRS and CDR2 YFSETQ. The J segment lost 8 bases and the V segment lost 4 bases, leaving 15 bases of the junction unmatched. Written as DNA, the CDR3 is TGCGCCAGCAGCCCGGTACCGGGACAGGGAGCAGGAGGCTACACCTTC. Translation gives CASSPVPGQGAGGYTF.

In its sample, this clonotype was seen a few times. In DNA form, the CDR3 reads TGTGCCAGCAGTTACTCGGGCCCCCAGGGGGTATACACTGAAGCTTTCTTT. It specifies CASSYSGPQGVYTEAFF. The gene calls are TRBV6-5 and TRBJ1-1, with 7 nucleotides matching TRBD1. Germline lookup yields CDR1 MNHEY and CDR2 SVGAGI. With V trimmed by 0 bases and J by 3 bases, 10 bases remained unmatched. This CDR3 region has 17 residues.

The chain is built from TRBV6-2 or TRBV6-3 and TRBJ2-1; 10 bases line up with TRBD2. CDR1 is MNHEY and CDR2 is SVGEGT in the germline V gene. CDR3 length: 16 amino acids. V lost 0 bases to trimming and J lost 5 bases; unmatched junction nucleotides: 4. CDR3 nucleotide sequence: TGTGCCAGCAGTTACTCAGGACTAGCGGACCACAATGAGCAGTTCTTC. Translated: CASSYSGLADHNEQFF.

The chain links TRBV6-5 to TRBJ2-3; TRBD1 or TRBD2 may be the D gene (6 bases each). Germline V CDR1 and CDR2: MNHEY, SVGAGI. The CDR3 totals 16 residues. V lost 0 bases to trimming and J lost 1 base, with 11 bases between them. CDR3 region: CASSYSRGAGTDTQYF. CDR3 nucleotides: TGTGCCAGCAGTTACTCGAGGGGGGCGGGCACAGATACGCAGTATTTT.

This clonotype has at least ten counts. CDR3 in DNA: TGCGCCAGCAGCTTGGGGCCAGATCAGCCCCAGCATTTT. Amino acid sequence: CASSLGPDQPQHF. The gene calls are TRBV5-1 and TRBJ1-5; no clear D gene. This CDR3 comprises 13 residues. Trimming removed 0 bases at V and 5 bases at J, with 6 bases between. Germline loops: CDR1 SGHRS, CDR2 YFSETQ.

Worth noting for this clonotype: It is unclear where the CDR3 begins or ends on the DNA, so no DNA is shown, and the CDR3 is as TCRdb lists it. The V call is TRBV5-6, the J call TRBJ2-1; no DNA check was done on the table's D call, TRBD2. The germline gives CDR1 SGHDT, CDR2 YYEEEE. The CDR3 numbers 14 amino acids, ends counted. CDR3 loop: CASSLVGSGSYPFF.

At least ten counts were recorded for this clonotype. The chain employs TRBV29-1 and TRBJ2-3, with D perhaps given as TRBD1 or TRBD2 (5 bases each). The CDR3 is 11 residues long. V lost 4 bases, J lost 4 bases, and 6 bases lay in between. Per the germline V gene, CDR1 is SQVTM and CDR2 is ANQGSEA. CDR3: CSVGGADTQYF. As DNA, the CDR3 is TGCAGCGTTGGAGGGGCAGATACGCAGTATTTT.

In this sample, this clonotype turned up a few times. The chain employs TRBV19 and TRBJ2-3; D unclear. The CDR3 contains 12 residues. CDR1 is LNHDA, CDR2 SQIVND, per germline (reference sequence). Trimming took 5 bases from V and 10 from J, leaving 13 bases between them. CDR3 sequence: CASSFDTTPQYF. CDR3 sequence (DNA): TGTGCCAGTAGTTTCGATACTACCCCGCAGTATTTT.

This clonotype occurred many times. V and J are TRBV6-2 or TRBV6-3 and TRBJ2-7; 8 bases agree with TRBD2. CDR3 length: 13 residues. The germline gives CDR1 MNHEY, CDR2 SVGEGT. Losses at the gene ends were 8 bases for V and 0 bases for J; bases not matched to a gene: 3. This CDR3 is CASRGGLSYEQYV. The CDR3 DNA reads TGTGCCAGCCGGGGGGGCCTCTCCTACGAGCAGTACGTC.

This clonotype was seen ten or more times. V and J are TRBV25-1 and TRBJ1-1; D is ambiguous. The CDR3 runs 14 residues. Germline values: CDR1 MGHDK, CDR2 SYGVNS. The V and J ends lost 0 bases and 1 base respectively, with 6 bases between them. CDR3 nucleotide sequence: TGTGCCAGCAGTGAATATAGACAGAACACTGAAGCTTTCTTT. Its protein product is CASSEYRQNTEAFF.

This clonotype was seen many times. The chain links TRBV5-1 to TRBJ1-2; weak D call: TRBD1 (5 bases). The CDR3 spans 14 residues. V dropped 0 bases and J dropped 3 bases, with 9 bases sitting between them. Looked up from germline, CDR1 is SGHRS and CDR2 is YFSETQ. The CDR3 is CASSLVGADYGYTF. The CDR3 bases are TGCGCCAGCAGCTTGGTAGGGGCGGACTATGGCTACACCTTC.

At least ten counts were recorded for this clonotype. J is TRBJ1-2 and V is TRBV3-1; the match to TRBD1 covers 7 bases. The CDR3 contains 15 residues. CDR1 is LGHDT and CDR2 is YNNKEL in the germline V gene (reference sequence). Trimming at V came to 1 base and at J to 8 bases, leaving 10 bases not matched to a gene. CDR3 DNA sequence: TGTGCCAGCAGCCAAGGAGGTCAAGGGGGCGGCGGCTACACCTTC. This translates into CASSQGGQGGGGYTF.

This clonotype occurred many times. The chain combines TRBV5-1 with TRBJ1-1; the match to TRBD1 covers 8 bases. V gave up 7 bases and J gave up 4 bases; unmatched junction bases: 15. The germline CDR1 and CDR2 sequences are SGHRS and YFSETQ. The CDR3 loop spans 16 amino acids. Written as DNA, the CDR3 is TGCGCCAGCGAATCAGGGGGCGCAAGTTTGGGCACTGAAGCTTTCTTT. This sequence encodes CASESGGASLGTEAFF.

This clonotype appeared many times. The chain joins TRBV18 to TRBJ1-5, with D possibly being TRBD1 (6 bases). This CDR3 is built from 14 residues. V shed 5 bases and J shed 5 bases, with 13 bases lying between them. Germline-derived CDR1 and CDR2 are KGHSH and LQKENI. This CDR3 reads CASSADRTHQPQHF. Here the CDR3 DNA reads TGTGCCAGCTCAGCCGACAGGACCCATCAGCCCCAGCATTTT.

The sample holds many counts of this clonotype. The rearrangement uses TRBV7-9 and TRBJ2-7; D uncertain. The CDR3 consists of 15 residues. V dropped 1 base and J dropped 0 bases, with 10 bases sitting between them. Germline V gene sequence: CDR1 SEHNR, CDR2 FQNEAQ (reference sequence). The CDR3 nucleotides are TGTGCCAGCAGCTTAGAAGGGATTAGCTCCTACGAGCAGTACGTC. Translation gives CASSLEGISSYEQYV.

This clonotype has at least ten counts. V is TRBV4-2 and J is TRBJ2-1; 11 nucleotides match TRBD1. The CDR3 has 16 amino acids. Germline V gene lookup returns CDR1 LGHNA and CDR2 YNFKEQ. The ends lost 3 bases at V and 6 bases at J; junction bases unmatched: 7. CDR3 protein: CASSQEIGTGGNEQFF. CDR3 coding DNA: TGTGCCAGCAGCCAGGAAATCGGGACAGGGGGCAATGAGCAGTTCTTC.

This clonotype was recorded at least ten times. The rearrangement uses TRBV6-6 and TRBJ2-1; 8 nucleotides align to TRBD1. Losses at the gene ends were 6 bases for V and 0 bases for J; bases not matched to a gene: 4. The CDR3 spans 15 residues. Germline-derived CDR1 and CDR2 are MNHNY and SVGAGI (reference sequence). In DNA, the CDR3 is TGTGCCAGCAGCGGACAGGGAAGCTCCTACAATGAGCAGTTCTTC. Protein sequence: CASSGQGSSYNEQFF.

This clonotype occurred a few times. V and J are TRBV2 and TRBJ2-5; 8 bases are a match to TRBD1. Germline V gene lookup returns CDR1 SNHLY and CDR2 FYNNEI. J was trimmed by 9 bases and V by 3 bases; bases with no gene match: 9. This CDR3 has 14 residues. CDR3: CASSELTRGLPQYF. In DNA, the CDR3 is TGTGCCAGCAGTGAGCTTACCAGGGGGCTGCCCCAGTACTTC. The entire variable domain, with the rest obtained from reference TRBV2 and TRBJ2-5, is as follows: EPEVTQTPSHQVTQMGQEVILRCVPISNHLYFYWYRQILGQKVEFLVSFYNNEISEKSEIFDDQFSVERPDGSNFTLKIRSTKLEDSAMYFCASSELTRGLPQYFGPGTRLLVL.

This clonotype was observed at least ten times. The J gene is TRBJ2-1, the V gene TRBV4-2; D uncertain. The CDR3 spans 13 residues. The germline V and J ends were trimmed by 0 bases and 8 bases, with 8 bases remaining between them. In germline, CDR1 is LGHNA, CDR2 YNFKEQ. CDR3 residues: CASSQEVWDEQFF. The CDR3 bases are TGTGCCAGCAGCCAAGAGGTCTGGGATGAGCAGTTCTTC.

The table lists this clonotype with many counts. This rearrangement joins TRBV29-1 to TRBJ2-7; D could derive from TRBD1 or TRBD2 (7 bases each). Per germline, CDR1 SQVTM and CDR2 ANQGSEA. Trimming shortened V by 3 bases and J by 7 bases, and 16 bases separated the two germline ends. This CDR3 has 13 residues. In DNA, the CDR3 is TGCAGCGTTGACCGGCAGGGGGAGGGTGAGCAGTACTTC. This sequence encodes CSVDRQGEGEQYF.